This T cell receptor (beta chain) was obtained from a study of CD8+CD57+ T cells in acquired aplastic anemia listed by TCRdb under 2018. With respect to the entire study: Extracted DNA from sorted CD4+ and CD8+ cells averaged 3.2 ug, ranging from about 0.17 to 27.4 ug. CD8+CD57+ expansion was defined as a frequency above the mean frequency observed in healthy subjects. General conclusions and limits of the study: Patients and healthy controls showed no significant difference in CD8+ Simpson's diversity (P=0.060). Around 31 CD8+ CDR3 sequences were shared between patients and controls but appeared highly expressed in patients and within their immunodominant clones.

Genomic DNA served as template for TCR beta VDJ combination and CDR3 sequence profiling. An Illumina HiSeq 2000 was used for TCR repertoire sequencing. The study's processing was this. TRBV/TRBJ rearrangement plots, CDR3 size and DJ length profiles, and Simpson's diversity index were used to evaluate the repertoires. The most abundant DNA sequence in the deep sequencing data was taken as the immunodominant clone. CDR3 amino acid sequences were checked for sharing between subjects and were compared against published repertoires and the VDJdb database. Clones were called with MiXCR by TCRdb after fastp trimmed the public reads at Q25, and only in-frame beta chains were retained. Under each unique CDR3 protein, matching rows form one entry showing the most common genes and DNA. None of the V and J calls come from the authors' own analysis; TCRdb made them. For this sample there are 100,000 to 150,000 distinct CDR3 sequences; under 60% appear just once. Roughly 29% of the sample belongs to the ten largest clones.

This clonotype was seen at least ten times. What this receptor recognizes is not known. The input lacks base qualities; no much larger clone sits a single base away. The patients picked for sequencing were ones in whom flow cytometry had shown an expansion of CD8+CD57+ cells. Severe acquired aplastic anemia was diagnosed in all patients according to International Study of Aplastic Anemia and Agranulocytosis and Camitta criteria. Patients had received no therapy at the time of blood sampling. In this study, sorted CD4+ and CD8+ T cells from the blood of healthy subjects and of severe aplastic anemia patients had their TCR repertoires deep-sequenced. Patients were enrolled in the USA under clinicaltrials.gov protocols 00001620, 01623167, 00001397, 00071045, 00081523 and 00961064. Ficoll-Paque density gradient centrifugation was used to isolate peripheral blood mononuclear cells. Before DNA extraction, CD4+ and CD8+ T cells were sorted with FACS or magnetic beads.

From the cysteine up to the phenylalanine, the CDR3 has a length of 15 residues. Only the CDR3 DNA stays, 45 bases, in frame from base 1. CDR1 and CDR2 are read off the germline V gene (reference sequence) as DFQATT and SNEGSKA. V is cut by 0 bases and J by 6 bases, and the space between the germline ends is 16 bases. Source material: sorted CD4+, CD8+, or CD8+CD57+ T cells (not recorded which) from PBMCs. The sequence was obtained from a human donor with aplastic anemia. The sequence links TRBV20-1 to TRBJ2-3; the D gene is perhaps TRBD2, on 6 matching bases. The base sequence is TGCAGTGCTAGAGATCAGCTAGCGCTCTTGGATACGCAGTATTTT. Its product reads: CSARDQLALLDTQYF.